Sequencing of this TCR beta chain was carried out in a study of T cell responses to AZD1222 COVID-19 vaccine. Study conclusions and caveats: The CD4 TCRs associated with vaccination extended across spike and predominated at 160-218 and 743-854.

The table lists this clone with a count of one. Its antigen is still unknown. Generated by immunoSEQ multiplex PCR, the TCRdb table keeps only in-frame clones and is missing some. This table has 190,000 or so clones, 70% to 90% appearing once. Here the sequenced sample was peripheral blood, taken 28 days after the second AZD1222 dose. The TCR originated in an adult who received the AZD1222 COVID-19 vaccine.

CDR3 in amino acids: CASSRYLQGAYGYTF. The CDR3, as DNA: TGTGCCAGCAGTCGCTACCTACAGGGGGCCTATGGCTACACCTTC. V is TRBV6-5 and J is TRBJ1-2, with TRBD1 matching over 9 bases. The germline gives CDR1 MNHEY, CDR2 SVGAGI. The CDR3 has 15 residues. V was pared by 5 bases and J by 4 bases, with 8 bases of the junction left unmatched.